The present TCR beta chain was sequenced within a study of T cells in women clearing cervical HPV infection. Unmatched junction bases numbered 2, after V lost 5 bases and J lost 5 bases. This CDR3 has 12 residues. Germline V gene lookup returns CDR1 SEHNR and CDR2 FQNEAQ (reference sequence). Clones were read by immunoSEQ multiplex PCR, and TCRdb kept only the in-frame ones, dropping some. Its table lists approximately 44,000 clones. MY09/MY11 PCR detected cervical HPV DNA; dot-blot assigned genotypes. As concerns this clone: The sequenced fragment ends 3 residues before the CDR3 boundary, so the rest is inferred from the germline J gene.

The sample taken for sequencing was blood buffy coat. V gene TRBV7-9 combines with J gene TRBJ1-2; 7 nucleotides align to TRBD1. The source of this sequence is a woman aged 18 to 75 with a cervical HPV16 infection that either progressed to CIN3+ or cleared (not recorded which). The DNA read from the CDR3 is TGTGCCAGCAGCCTACAGGGGTATGGC. Translating it yields CASSLQGYG. The CDR3 in its entirety is CASSLQGYGYTF.